One and the same sample provided the 5 T cell receptor beta chains below, sequenced in a study of shared clonotypes between healthy human individuals. TCRdb's copy holds only in-frame clones and misses some; the assay was immunoSEQ multiplex PCR. The table shows about 1.5 million clones, with 98% occurring only once. Input material: naive CD4+ T cells sorted from blood. Subset reported: CD45RA+ positively selected. These receptor sequences come from a young man in good health.

The chain links TRBV18 to TRBJ2-2; 7 bases agree with TRBD2. V was pared by 4 bases and J by 1 base, with 9 bases of the junction left unmatched. CDR1 is KGHSH, CDR2 LQKENI, per germline. This CDR3 region has 17 residues. CDR3 loop: CASSLSSLAKNTGELFF. CDR3 nucleotides: TGTGCCAGCTCACTATCTTCACTAGCGAAGAACACCGGGGAGCTGTTTTTT.

This clone was seen just once. This chain connects TRBV7-2 to TRBJ2-2; perhaps TRBD1 as D (6 bases). Germline V gives CDR1 SGHTA, CDR2 FQGNSA. This CDR3 has 18 residues. Trimming left V 5 bases short and J 1 base short, with 20 bases between. The CDR3 spells CASSSYPGTKLNTGELFF. Written as DNA, the CDR3 is TGTGCCAGCAGCAGTTACCCCGGGACAAAATTGAACACCGGGGAGCTGTTTTTT.

The chain employs TRBV6-1 and TRBJ2-7; perhaps TRBD2 as D (7 bases). The V gene's germline CDR1 is MNHNS and CDR2 SASEGT. Trimming removed 2 bases from V and 6 bases from J, with 17 bases in between. The CDR3 totals 15 residues. For the CDR3, the DNA is TGTGCCAGCAGTGAAAGGGGGGGCGGATTTCCCGAGCAGTACTTC. Translated, it gives CASSERGGGFPEQYF.

The V gene is TRBV9, the J gene TRBJ1-2; D unclear. Germline values: CDR1 SGDLS, CDR2 YYNGEE. V lost 6 bases and J 2 bases, leaving 17 bases between the germline ends. The CDR3 sequence is 15 residues long. The CDR3 protein is CASTRAVGQNYGYTF. CDR3 sequence (DNA): TGTGCCAGCACCCGTGCTGTAGGCCAAAACTATGGCTACACCTTC.

The chain employs TRBV5-1 and TRBJ2-2; D tentatively reads TRBD1 or TRBD2 (5 bases each). The CDR3 is made up of 16 amino acids. Per germline, CDR1 SGHRS and CDR2 YFSETQ. Trimming removed 0 bases at V and 6 bases at J, with 15 bases between. The CDR3 sequence is CASSLGWDPTPGELFF. Here the CDR3 DNA reads TGCGCCAGCAGCTTGGGGTGGGACCCCACCCCCGGGGAGCTGTTTTTT.